The clone carrying this T cell receptor (beta chain) was found a few times. Different DNA sequences within this sample yield the same CDR3. J lost 8 bases, V lost 4 bases, and 5 bases had no gene match. This CDR3 contains 13 residues. CDR1 and CDR2 from the germline V gene are SGHAT and FQNNGV. These data belong to a study of shared clonotypes between healthy human individuals. Produced via immunoSEQ multiplex PCR; TCRdb's table is partial and in-frame only. This repertoire shows around 1.6 million clones, approximately 98% found once; its top ten account for roughly 0.4%. This TCR was recovered from a young man in good health. J is TRBJ1-3 and V is TRBV11-2, with TRBD1 matching 7 bases. The material sequenced was naive CD4+ T cells sorted from blood. Specified subset: CD45RA+ positively selected. CDR3 loop: CASSSRQGDTIYF. The CDR3 DNA sequence: TGTGCCAGCAGCTCCCGGCAGGGGGACACCATATATTTT.